This T cell receptor beta chain appears in the sequencing data of a study of blood T cell repertoires in COVID-19 (dated by TCRdb to the early 2020s). A note on the overall study: The collaborator samples originated in the United States, Italy and Spain and spanned the acute and convalescent phases of COVID-19. The material from the prospective study consisted of cDNA or gDNA derived from T cells, B-cell-depleted T cells, or PBMCs. The dataset comprised deeply sampled blood TCRbeta repertoires from subjects exposed to, actively infected with, or recovered from COVID-19. A freely available public database, intended as a resource for researchers studying the immune response to SARS-CoV-2, is where the repertoires were released. The samples were drawn from the first 160 participants of the ongoing ImmuneRACE study and from some 1,300 subjects provided by 6 global collaborators. Sample metadata almost always included a de-identified subject ID, COVID-19 status, age in years and sex. Where available, HLA class I and class II types were taken from metadata supplied by the sample provider and were not determined by assay-based typing. Study-wide conclusions, independent of this receptor: How much clinical and demographic metadata was included differed by source and by participant, and the metadata was provided uncurated.

Taken from the germline V gene (reference sequence), the CDR1 and CDR2 loops are LNHDA and SQIVND. Its CDR3 holds 15 amino acids, cysteine through phenylalanine. The kept DNA is CDR3 alone, 45 bases in frame from the first base. Trimmed from V: 4 bases; trimmed from J: 6 bases; junction bases lacking a gene match: 12. This clone was seen a few times. Its recognized antigen is unknown. Base qualities are missing; no much larger clone stands one base away. TCRbeta CDR3 regions were amplified from genomic DNA by means of the immunoSEQ Assay, a bias-controlled multiplex PCR. In the original analysis: Nucleated cell counts per sample were estimated from amplification of reference gene primers within the assay. To quantify the absolute abundance of each unique TCRbeta CDR3 rearrangement, sequence reads were collapsed and filtered. For each sample, productive Simpson clonality was calculated by taking the square root of Simpson's diversity index across productive rearrangements. TCRdb re-hosts the immuneACCESS table, in-frame sequences only. Its copies lack some clones; in the studies checked, an unresolved V gene accounts for under half of them, and the cause for the rest is not known. V and J calls plus clone size are reproduced from that table; the DNA served to infer D and trimming. Within this sample are some 150,000 clones, with approximately 79% of them counted one time only. Roughly 8.6% of the sample is taken by the ten largest.

Whole blood was collected in K2EDTA tubes by collaborating institutions according to the institutions' own protocols. For TCRbeta analysis, collaborators shipped samples as frozen whole blood, isolated PBMCs, or DNA extracted from either of those sample types. The chain couples TRBV19 to TRBJ2-7; 7 bases in the middle match TRBD1. This receptor was obtained from a man between 45 and 60 years old with active or convalescent COVID-19. Sequencing input: peripheral blood. The CDR3 reads as follows: CASSTLQTGLAEQYF. The DNA sequence reads TGTGCCAGTAGTACCCTTCAGACAGGGCTTGCCGAGCAGTACTTC.